This T cell receptor beta chain emerged from a study of T cells after yellow fever vaccination. TCRdb used MiXCR to reprocess the 5' RACE reads, holding one entry per CDR3 protein. Among over 250,000 distinct CDR3 sequences, 5.2% were seen once, and the ten largest hold around 3.5%. This clonotype turned up a few times. V lost 1 base, J lost 2 bases, and 11 bases lay in between. CDR1 and CDR2 from the germline V gene are ENHRY and SYGVKD. The CDR3 consists of 15 residues. The sample in question was CD4+ T cells sorted from PBMCs, obtained on the day of the yellow fever booster vaccination. This chain uses TRBV10-3 with TRBJ1-2; D unresolved. The receptor was isolated from a man aged 18 to 29 who received the YFV17D yellow fever vaccine. For the CDR3, the DNA is TGTGCCATCAGTGAGTTCCACGGCGTGAACTATGGCTACACCTTC. It specifies CAISEFHGVNYGYTF.